The 32 T cell receptor beta chains reported below all come from one sample, sequenced in a study of blood T cell repertoires in COVID-19. Profiled with immunoSEQ multiplex PCR; TCRdb holds only in-frame clones, not every one. The sample contains hundreds of thousands of clones, 89% of which appear only once. The sequencing sample was made of PBMCs or T cells enriched from blood (not recorded which). The receptors here all came from a woman in her forties who had recovered from COVID-19.

V gene TRBV19 combines with J gene TRBJ2-5; 15 bases align to TRBD2. Germline-derived CDR1 and CDR2 are LNHDA and SQIVND (reference sequence). The CDR3 loop spans 16 amino acids. V trimming: 5 bases; J trimming: 3 bases; junction bases outside the gene matches: 4. CDR3 sequence (DNA): TGTGCCAGTAGTCTAGGGACTAGCGGGGGGAAAGAGACCCAGTACTTC. It specifies CASSLGTSGGKETQYF.

The V gene is TRBV24-1, the J gene TRBJ2-1; D gene unclear. Trimming took 3 bases from V and 6 from J, leaving 11 bases between them. Germline V lookup: CDR1 KGHDR, CDR2 SFDVKD. The CDR3 sequence is 14 residues long. The CDR3 loop reads CATSDPGSANEQFF. The CDR3 DNA is TGTGCCACCAGTGATCCCGGGTCAGCCAATGAGCAGTTCTTC.

The chain recombines TRBV7-8 with TRBJ2-7; TRBD1 aligns across 9 bases. The ends lost 4 bases at V and 6 bases at J; junction bases unmatched: 7. The CDR3 contains 14 residues. Germline CDR1 is SGHVS and CDR2 is FQNEAQ. CDR3 DNA: TGTGCCAGCAGCTATGGACAGGGGTCTAGCGAGCAGTACTTC. It codes for CASSYGQGSSEQYF.

The chain employs TRBV7-9 and TRBJ2-7, with TRBD2 identical over 9 bases. From germline, CDR1 is SEHNR and CDR2 FQNEAQ (reference sequence). The CDR3 has 17 residues. After removal of 3 bases from V and 3 bases from J, the junction contained 12 bases not matched to a gene. The CDR3 DNA reads TGTGCCAGCAGCTTGGCATCCTTAGCGGGAGAAAGCTACGAGCAGTACTTC. Its translation is CASSLASLAGESYEQYF.

The gene calls are TRBV6-2 or TRBV6-3 and TRBJ2-1; 9 bases line up with TRBD2. Germline lookup yields CDR1 MNHEY and CDR2 SVGEGT. J lost 5 bases, V lost 5 bases, and 7 bases had no gene match. The CDR3 has 15 amino acids. DNA for the CDR3: TGTGCCAGCAGTATAGCGGGAGATTCGAACAATGAGCAGTTCTTC. This codes for CASSIAGDSNNEQFF.

In its sample, this clone was seen once. The rearrangement uses TRBV3-1 (or the pseudogene TRBV3-2) and TRBJ2-5; D might be TRBD2 (5 bases). CDR3 length: 15 amino acids. Germline V gene sequence: CDR1 LGHDT, CDR2 YNNKEL (reference sequence). With 6 bases removed from V and 4 bases from J, the gap between germline ends came to 18 bases. The CDR3 DNA reads TGTGCCAGCAGTCTCTCCGGGGTGCCCGGAGAGACCCAGTACTTC. Translating gives CASSLSGVPGETQYF.

The V and J genes are TRBV5-4 and TRBJ1-2; D possibly corresponds to TRBD1 (6 bases). CDR3 size: 13 residues. Germline V gene lookup returns CDR1 SGHNT and CDR2 YYREEE (reference sequence). Trimming took off 4 bases at V and 2 bases at J, with 9 bases between the two ends. CDR3 sequence: CASSPTGNYGYTF. Written as DNA, the CDR3 is TGTGCCAGCAGCCCTACAGGGAACTATGGCTACACCTTC.

This rearrangement joins TRBV9 to TRBJ1-6, with 8 bases that match TRBD1. The CDR3 consists of 15 residues. J was trimmed by 9 bases and V by 4 bases; bases with no gene match: 9. Germline V CDR1 and CDR2: SGDLS, YYNGEE. This CDR3 reads CASSQEGTGISPLHF. In DNA, the CDR3 is TGTGCCAGCAGCCAAGAGGGGACAGGAATTTCACCCCTCCACTTT.

This sequence joins TRBV7-2 and TRBJ2-7, with no clear D. The CDR3 extends over 15 amino acids. The ends were cut back, 1 base at V and 3 bases at J, with 13 bases in the middle. The germline V gene has CDR1 SGHTA and CDR2 FQGNSA. CDR3 DNA sequence: TGTGCCAGCAGCTTAGGGGCAGCTCCCTACTACGAGCAGTACTTC. Translating gives CASSLGAAPYYEQYF.

The chain carries TRBV9 and TRBJ1-6; TRBD1 aligns across 8 bases. CDR3 size: 14 residues. V gave up 3 bases and J gave up 11 bases; unmatched junction bases: 7. Germline-derived CDR1 and CDR2 are SGDLS and YYNGEE. CDR3 DNA sequence: TGTGCCAGCAGCGGGACAGGGATGGAAACACCCCTCCACTTT. It encodes CASSGTGMETPLHF.

CDR3 loop: CSADRENYGYTF. DNA of the CDR3: TGCAGCGCGGACAGGGAGAACTATGGCTACACCTTC. The rearrangement links TRBV29-1 to TRBJ1-2; 8 bases are shared with TRBD1. Germline loops: CDR1 SQVTM, CDR2 ANQGSEA. J lost 2 bases, V lost 7 bases, and 3 bases had no gene match. The CDR3 is 12 amino acids.

On this clone itself: A junction boundary mismatches the germline segment, possibly from a read error. The CDR3 DNA reads TGTGCCAGCAGCGTCGGACAGGACCAGGAGACCCAGTACTTC. Translation gives CASSVGQDQETQYF. The chain uses TRBV9 and TRBJ2-5; 7 bases align to TRBD1. The CDR3 has 14 residues. Germline V CDR1 and CDR2: SGDLS, YYNGEE.

The rearrangement uses TRBV5-4 and TRBJ1-6; D is possibly TRBD1 (6 bases). Germline V gene data show CDR1 as SGHNT and CDR2 as YYREEE (reference sequence). Trimming stripped 4 bases from V and 10 bases from J, with 15 bases between. The CDR3 contains 14 residues. The CDR3 protein is CASSADRIQSPLHF. CDR3 DNA sequence: TGTGCCAGCAGCGCCGACAGGATACAATCACCCCTCCACTTT.

The chain uses TRBV28 and TRBJ2-7; D possibly corresponds to TRBD2 (6 bases). CDR3 length equals 13 residues. Germline CDR1 reads MDHEN; CDR2 reads SYDVKM. Trimming took off 4 bases at V and 7 bases at J, with 14 bases between the two ends. CDR3 region: CASSYSGFREQYF. In DNA, the CDR3 is TGTGCCAGCAGTTACAGCGGGTTCAGGGAGCAGTACTTC.

The table lists this clone with a few counts. The chain has TRBV6-6 and TRBJ1-5; 7 nucleotides line up with TRBD1. The CDR3 extends over 15 amino acids. After removal of 6 bases from V and 4 bases from J, the junction contained 9 bases not matched to a gene. CDR1 MNHNY and CDR2 SVGAGI come from the germline V gene (reference sequence). Here the CDR3 DNA reads TGTGCCAGCAGCCCGGGGGACAGAGATAATCAGCCCCAGCATTTT. This sequence encodes CASSPGDRDNQPQHF.

The chain couples TRBV6-5 to TRBJ2-1; TRBD1 might be the D (6 bases). CDR3 size: 14 residues. V was shortened by 2 bases and J by 7 bases, with 12 bases between the two germline ends. Germline V gene data show CDR1 as MNHEY and CDR2 as SVGAGI. The chain's CDR3 is CASSYRDTRNEQFF. For the CDR3, the DNA is TGTGCCAGCAGTTACCGGGACACAAGGAATGAGCAGTTCTTC.

CDR3 in DNA: TGCGCCAGCAGCTTGGGACTAGCGGGGACAACAGATACGCAGTATTTT. It encodes CASSLGLAGTTDTQYF. The chain is built from TRBV5-1 and TRBJ2-3, with 11 bases lining up with TRBD2. This CDR3 spans 16 amino acids. From germline, CDR1 is SGHRS and CDR2 YFSETQ. J was trimmed by 3 bases and V by 0 bases; bases with no gene match: 3.

The chain employs TRBV29-1 and TRBJ1-2; a weak D match, TRBD1 (5 bases). Germline CDR1 reads SQVTM; CDR2 reads ANQGSEA. Trimming left V 6 bases short and J 0 bases short, with 11 bases between. The CDR3 consists of 13 residues. The CDR3 DNA reads as TGCAGCGTCGGGGGGGAAACTAACTATGGCTACACCTTC. Its translation is CSVGGETNYGYTF.

This chain connects TRBV5-8 to TRBJ2-1, with D possibly being TRBD2 (6 bases). This CDR3 has 14 amino acids. Germline V gene data show CDR1 as SGHTS and CDR2 as YDEGEE. V was clipped by 3 bases and J by 8 bases, with 15 bases between them. The CDR3 DNA reads TGTGCCAGCAGCTCCGCCCGGGACTTTTATGAGCAGTTCTTC. Translated, it gives CASSSARDFYEQFF.

The chain carries TRBV24-1 and TRBJ2-6; D is ambiguous. CDR1 is KGHDR, CDR2 SFDVKD, per germline. Trimming took 1 base from V and 0 from J, leaving 6 bases between them. CDR3 size: 16 residues. CDR3 in amino acids: CATSDFVSSGANVLTF. The CDR3 DNA follows: TGTGCCACCAGTGATTTTGTCTCCTCTGGGGCCAACGTCCTGACTTTC.

The chain combines TRBV7-9 with TRBJ2-5; 11 nucleotides align to TRBD2. This CDR3 comprises 16 residues. Germline-derived CDR1 and CDR2 are SEHNR and FQNEAQ (reference sequence). The trim removed 1 base at V and 5 bases at J, leaving 6 bases unmatched. CDR3 loop: CASSLGPSGRRETQYF. CDR3 bases: TGTGCCAGCAGCTTAGGTCCTAGCGGGAGGAGGGAGACCCAGTACTTC.

V is TRBV5-4 and J is TRBJ2-2; weak D call: TRBD2 (5 bases). Trimming took 4 bases from V and 0 from J, leaving 10 bases between them. Germline lookup yields CDR1 SGHNT and CDR2 YYREEE (reference sequence). This CDR3 has 15 residues. This CDR3 is CASSPPRANTGELFF. The CDR3 nucleotides are TGTGCCAGCAGCCCCCCGAGGGCGAACACCGGGGAGCTGTTTTTT.

J is TRBJ1-2 and V is TRBV28; D uncertain. Trimming left V 4 bases short and J 10 bases short, with 13 bases between. The CDR3 is 12 residues long. The germline gives CDR1 MDHEN, CDR2 SYDVKM. CDR3 bases: TGTGCCAGCAGTTCCCCCGATGCGCCCTACACCTTC. This gives the protein CASSSPDAPYTF.

The rearrangement joins TRBV30 to TRBJ2-3; 8 bases are shared with TRBD1. The trim removed 5 bases at V and 3 bases at J, leaving 4 bases unmatched. CDR1 and CDR2 from the germline V gene are GTSNPN and SVGIG (reference sequence). The length of the CDR3 is 13 residues. The CDR3 nucleotides are TGTGCCTGGGGACAGGGACTGACAGATACGCAGTATTTT. This sequence encodes CAWGQGLTDTQYF.

The V gene is TRBV7-9, the J gene TRBJ2-1, with 7 bases aligning to TRBD2. J gave up 5 bases and V 1 base, and 5 bases lay outside the gene matches. Germline CDR1 is SEHNR and CDR2 is FQNEAQ (reference sequence). CDR3 length equals 15 residues. The CDR3 DNA sequence: TGTGCCAGCAGCTTAGTTACCCTAGCGGACAATGAGCAGTTCTTC. This sequence encodes CASSLVTLADNEQFF.

The rearrangement links TRBV4-3 to TRBJ1-5; D is unresolved. Germline CDR1 reads LGHNA; CDR2 reads YSLEER. The CDR3 runs 14 residues. Trimming cost V 2 bases and J 7 bases, with 12 bases left between them. The CDR3 is CASSQREPQQPQHF. CDR3 bases: TGCGCCAGCAGCCAACGGGAGCCTCAGCAGCCCCAGCATTTT.

This chain joins TRBV3-1 (or the pseudogene TRBV3-2) and TRBJ2-1; TRBD2 agrees at 9 bases. The CDR3 runs 19 residues. Looked up from germline, CDR1 is LGHDT and CDR2 is YNNKEL (reference sequence). Trimming at V came to 2 bases and at J to 0 bases, leaving 11 bases not matched to a gene. CDR3 residues: CASSQIVRLAASSYNEQFF. The CDR3 nucleotides read TGTGCCAGCAGCCAAATCGTCAGACTAGCGGCGAGCTCCTACAATGAGCAGTTCTTC.

J is TRBJ1-2 and V is TRBV29-1; TRBD1 is a possible D gene (5 bases). Germline values: CDR1 SQVTM, CDR2 ANQGSEA. V lost 5 bases to trimming and J lost 1 base, with 8 bases between them. The CDR3 loop spans 12 amino acids. The CDR3 nucleotides are TGCAGCGTTATAGGGGATAACTATGGCTACACCTTC. Translating gives CSVIGDNYGYTF.

V and J are TRBV12-3 or TRBV12-4 and TRBJ1-6; possible D gene TRBD1, 5 bases. The CDR3 contains 11 residues. V dropped 5 bases and J dropped 9 bases, with 5 bases sitting between them. Written as DNA, the CDR3 is TGTGCCAGCAGTCAGGGTTCACCCCTCCACTTT. Protein: CASSQGSPLHF.

The chain combines TRBV4-1 with TRBJ2-7; D remains ambiguous. This CDR3 spans 13 amino acids. Germline CDR1 and CDR2: MGHRA and YSYEKL. V gave up 2 bases and J gave up 4 bases, with 9 bases separating them. The CDR3 reads CASSQTPVYEQYF. The CDR3 DNA is TGCGCCAGCAGCCAAACTCCCGTTTACGAGCAGTACTTC.

The V gene is TRBV4-1, the J gene TRBJ2-1; 7 bases line up with TRBD2. CDR3 length: 18 residues. Germline V gene data show CDR1 as MGHRA and CDR2 as YSYEKL. J lost 2 bases, V lost 0 bases, and 10 bases had no gene match. The CDR3 loop is CASSQDQEGGRPYNEQFF. The DNA for the CDR3 is TGCGCCAGCAGCCAAGATCAGGAGGGCGGGAGACCCTACAATGAGCAGTTCTTC.

CDR3: CACLTAGRGGQPQHF. The CDR3 coding sequence is TGTGCCTGCCTAACCGCGGGGCGAGGGGGCCAGCCCCAGCATTTT. The rearrangement links TRBV30 to TRBJ1-5; 7 positions match TRBD1. CDR1 is GTSNPN and CDR2 is SVGIG in the germline V gene (reference sequence). Germline trimming cut 6 bases from V and 7 bases from J; bases unmatched to any gene: 15. The CDR3 runs 15 residues.